This TCR beta chain was observed in a study of OX40 agonist ivuxolimab in advanced cancers. About the investigation overall: The costimulatory receptor OX40 (CD134) was targeted by ivuxolimab, a fully human IgG2 agonistic monoclonal antibody. Intravenous ivuxolimab was administered to patients every 2 weeks at six dose levels: 0.01, 0.1, 0.3, 1.5, 3 and 10 mg/kg. Of the approximately 50 dose-escalation patients, hepatocellular carcinoma was present in 19, melanoma in around 15, renal cell carcinoma in 9 and head and neck cancer in 9. A male proportion of roughly 80% and a mean age of 60 years, ranging from 23 to 79, were recorded for the dose-escalation cohort. Prior anti-PD-1, anti-PD-L1 or anti-CTLA-4 therapy was permitted, and checkpoint inhibitors had been received by about two fifths of dose-escalation patients. Three dose-escalation patients achieved partial responses, one with hepatocellular carcinoma and two with cutaneous melanoma. The purpose of peripheral TCRbeta sequencing was to test whether ivuxolimab changed TCR sequence diversity and led to clonal T-cell expansion. The paper reports the monotherapy dose-escalation portion (N of about 52 patients) of the phase I ivuxolimab trial. Here is what the overall study found, with its caveats: At doses from 0.1 to 3.0 mg/kg, clonal expansion was seen in both CD4+ and CD8+ blood T cells between baseline and week 6. Which antigens the clonally expanded peripheral T cells were specific for was not determined. After ivuxolimab, more expanded clones were found on average in CD8+ T cells than in CD4+ T cells. In partial responders in the 0.1-3.0 mg/kg groups, normalized peripheral clonal expansion was found to be among the lowest, especially among CD8+ T cells. Low levels of normalized T-cell clonal expansion were also seen in some patients who did not respond.

The CDR3 starts with the cysteine, ends with the phenylalanine, and has 15 residues. Left in the record is the CDR3 DNA by itself, 45 bases read in frame from the first base. Compared with germline, V lacks 5 bases and J lacks 8 bases; bases without a gene match: 13. CDR1 KGHSH and CDR2 LQKENI were looked up in the germline V gene. Patients with a history of autoimmune disease or receiving systemic immunosuppression were excluded from the trial. Peripheral blood for TCR sequencing was drawn from every dose cohort at baseline, at cycle 4 day 1 and at cycle 7 day 1. The samples were taken from a phase I, first-in-human, multicenter, open-label dose-escalation trial of ivuxolimab. Adults with locally advanced or metastatic head and neck squamous cell, hepatocellular, melanoma or renal cell carcinoma were enrolled in the trial. Before TCR sequencing, CD4+ and CD8+ T cells were separately sorted from peripheral blood.

A word on this clone: This receptor's antigen is unknown. Qualities for individual bases were not recorded, and no much larger clone is one base off.

To sequence the TCRbeta CDR3 region, genomic DNA was isolated from the sorted cells. The immunoSEQ Assay was used to sequence the TCRbeta CDR3 regions. The source is immuneACCESS, and TCRdb retained only in-frame sequences with V and J called. Part of the clones is not carried over; for the studies checked, unresolved V genes explain less than half of this, and the remainder is unexplained. This sample comprises tens of thousands of clones, over 80% of them detected only once. The ten largest clones take up around 3.3% of the sample. The receptor's source is an adult with an advanced solid tumor such as melanoma, head and neck, liver or kidney cancer. The chain couples TRBV18 to TRBJ1-2; 8 bases in between match TRBD1. Here the sequenced sample was CD4+ or CD8+ T cells sorted from blood, taken in a trial of the OX40 agonist ivuxolimab. The DNA sequence reads TGTGCCAGCTCAACTCTTCGACAGGGGCGCCGAGGCTACACCTTC. The resulting protein is CASSTLRQGRRGYTF.